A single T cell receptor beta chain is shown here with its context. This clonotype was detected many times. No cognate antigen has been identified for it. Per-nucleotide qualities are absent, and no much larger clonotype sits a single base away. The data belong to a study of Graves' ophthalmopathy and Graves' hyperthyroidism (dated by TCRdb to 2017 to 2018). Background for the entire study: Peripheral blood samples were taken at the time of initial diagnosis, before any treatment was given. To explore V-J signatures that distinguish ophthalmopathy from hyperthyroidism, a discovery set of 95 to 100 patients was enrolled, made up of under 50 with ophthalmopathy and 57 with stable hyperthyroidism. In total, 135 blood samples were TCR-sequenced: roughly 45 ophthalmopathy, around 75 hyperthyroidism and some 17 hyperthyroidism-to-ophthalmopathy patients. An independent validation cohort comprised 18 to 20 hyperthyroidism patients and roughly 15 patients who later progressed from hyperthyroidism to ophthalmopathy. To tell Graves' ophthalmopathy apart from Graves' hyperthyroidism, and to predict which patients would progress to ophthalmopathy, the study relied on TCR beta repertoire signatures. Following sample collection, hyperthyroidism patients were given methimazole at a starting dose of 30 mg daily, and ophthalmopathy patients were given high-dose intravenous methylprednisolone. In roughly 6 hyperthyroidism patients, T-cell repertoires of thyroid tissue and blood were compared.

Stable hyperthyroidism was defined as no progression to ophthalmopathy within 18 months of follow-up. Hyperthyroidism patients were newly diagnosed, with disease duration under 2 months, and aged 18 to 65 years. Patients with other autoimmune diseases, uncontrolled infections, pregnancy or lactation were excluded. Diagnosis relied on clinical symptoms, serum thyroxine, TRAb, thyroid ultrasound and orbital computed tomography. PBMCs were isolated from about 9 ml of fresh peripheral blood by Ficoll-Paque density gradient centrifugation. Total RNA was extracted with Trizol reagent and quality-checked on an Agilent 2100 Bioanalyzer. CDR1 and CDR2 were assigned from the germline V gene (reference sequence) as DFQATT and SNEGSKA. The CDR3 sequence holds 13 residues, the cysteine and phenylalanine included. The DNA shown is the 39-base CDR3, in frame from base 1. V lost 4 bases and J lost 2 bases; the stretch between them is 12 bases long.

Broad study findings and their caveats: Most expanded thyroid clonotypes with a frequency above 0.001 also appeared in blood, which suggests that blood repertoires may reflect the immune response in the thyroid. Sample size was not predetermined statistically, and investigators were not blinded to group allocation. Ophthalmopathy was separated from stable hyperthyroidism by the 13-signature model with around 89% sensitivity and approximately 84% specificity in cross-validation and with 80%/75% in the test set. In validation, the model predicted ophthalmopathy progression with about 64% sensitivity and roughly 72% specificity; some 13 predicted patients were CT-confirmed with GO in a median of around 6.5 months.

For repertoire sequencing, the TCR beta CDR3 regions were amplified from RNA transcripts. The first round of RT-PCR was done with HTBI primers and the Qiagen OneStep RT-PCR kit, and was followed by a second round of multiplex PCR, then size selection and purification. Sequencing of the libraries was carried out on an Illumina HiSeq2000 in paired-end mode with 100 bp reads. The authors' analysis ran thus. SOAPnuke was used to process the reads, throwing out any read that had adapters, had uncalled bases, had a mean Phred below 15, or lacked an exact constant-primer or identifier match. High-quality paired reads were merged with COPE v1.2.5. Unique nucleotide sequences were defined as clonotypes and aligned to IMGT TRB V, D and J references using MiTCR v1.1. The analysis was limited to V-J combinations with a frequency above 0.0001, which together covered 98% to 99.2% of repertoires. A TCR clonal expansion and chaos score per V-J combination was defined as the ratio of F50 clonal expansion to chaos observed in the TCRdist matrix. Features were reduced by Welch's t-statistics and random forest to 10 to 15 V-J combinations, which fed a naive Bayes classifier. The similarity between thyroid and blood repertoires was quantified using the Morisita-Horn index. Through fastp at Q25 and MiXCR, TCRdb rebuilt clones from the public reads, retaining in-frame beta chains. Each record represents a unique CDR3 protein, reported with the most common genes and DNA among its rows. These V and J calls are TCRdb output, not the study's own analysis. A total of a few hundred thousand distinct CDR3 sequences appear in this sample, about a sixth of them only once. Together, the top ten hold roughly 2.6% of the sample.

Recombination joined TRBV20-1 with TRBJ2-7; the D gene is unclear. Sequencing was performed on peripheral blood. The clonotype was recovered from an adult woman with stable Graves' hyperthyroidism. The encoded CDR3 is CSAMVSSTYEQYF. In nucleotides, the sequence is TGCAGTGCTATGGTGTCATCAACCTACGAGCAGTACTTC.